The entry that follows covers one TCR beta chain sequence. Measured with immunoSEQ multiplex PCR; TCRdb has only the in-frame clones, and not every one. The table lists some 130,000 clones, just under 95% of them singletons. The sample originates from a study of control samples from healthy donors and cancer patients. The ends were cut back, 1 base at V and 7 bases at J, with 5 bases in the middle. Germline V gene lookup returns CDR1 SEHNR and CDR2 FQNEAQ (reference sequence). There are 12 residues in the CDR3. Material: blood. V gene TRBV7-9 combines with J gene TRBJ2-1; D is uncertain. The TCR was taken from a man aged 30 to 45 in good health. This CDR3 is CASSLVENEQFF. The CDR3 coding sequence is TGTGCCAGCAGCTTAGTAGAGAATGAGCAGTTCTTC.